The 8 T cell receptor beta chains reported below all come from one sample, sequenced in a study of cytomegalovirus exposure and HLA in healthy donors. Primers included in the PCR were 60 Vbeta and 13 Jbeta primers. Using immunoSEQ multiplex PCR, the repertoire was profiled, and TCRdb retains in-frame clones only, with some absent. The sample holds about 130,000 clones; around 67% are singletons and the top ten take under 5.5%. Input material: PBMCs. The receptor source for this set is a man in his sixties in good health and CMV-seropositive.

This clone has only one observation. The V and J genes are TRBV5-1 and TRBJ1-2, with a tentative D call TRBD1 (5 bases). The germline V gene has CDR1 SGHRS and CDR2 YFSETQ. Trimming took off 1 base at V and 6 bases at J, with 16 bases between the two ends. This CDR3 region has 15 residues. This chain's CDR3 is CASSLSSGRLNGYTF. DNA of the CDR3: TGCGCCAGCAGCTTGTCGTCAGGGAGGTTGAATGGCTACACCTTC.

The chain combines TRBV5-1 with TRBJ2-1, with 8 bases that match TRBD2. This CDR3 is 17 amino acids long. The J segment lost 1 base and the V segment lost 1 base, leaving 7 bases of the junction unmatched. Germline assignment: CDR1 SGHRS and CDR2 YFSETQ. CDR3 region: CASSLSSSGQSYNEQFF. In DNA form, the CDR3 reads TGCGCCAGCAGCTTGTCGTCTAGCGGGCAGTCCTACAATGAGCAGTTCTTC.

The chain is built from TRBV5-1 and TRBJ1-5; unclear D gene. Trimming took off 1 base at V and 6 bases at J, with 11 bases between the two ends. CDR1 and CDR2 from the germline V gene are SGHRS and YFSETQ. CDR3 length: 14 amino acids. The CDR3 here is CASSLLPGSQPQHF. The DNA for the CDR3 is TGCGCCAGCAGCTTGCTACCGGGTTCTCAGCCCCAGCATTTT.

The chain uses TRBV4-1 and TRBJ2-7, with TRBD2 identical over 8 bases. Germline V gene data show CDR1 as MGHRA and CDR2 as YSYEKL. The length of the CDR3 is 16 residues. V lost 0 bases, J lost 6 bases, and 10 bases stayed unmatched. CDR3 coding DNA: TGCGCCAGCAGCCAAGATTTGACGGGGGCGGGGGGCGAGCAGTACTTC. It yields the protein CASSQDLTGAGGEQYF.

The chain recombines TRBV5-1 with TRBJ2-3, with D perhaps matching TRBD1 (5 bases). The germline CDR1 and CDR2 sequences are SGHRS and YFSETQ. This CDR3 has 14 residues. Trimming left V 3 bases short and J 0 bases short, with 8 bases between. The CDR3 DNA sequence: TGCGCCAGCAGCTCTGGACAAAGCACAGATACGCAGTATTTT. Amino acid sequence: CASSSGQSTDTQYF.

CDR3 region: CASSFSSNEQFF. The CDR3 DNA reads TGCGCCAGCAGCTTCTCCTCTAATGAGCAGTTCTTC. The chain joins TRBV5-1 to TRBJ2-1; no firm D call. CDR1 SGHRS and CDR2 YFSETQ come from the germline V gene. V was trimmed by 2 bases and J by 7 bases, leaving 7 bases between them. CDR3 length: 12 amino acids.

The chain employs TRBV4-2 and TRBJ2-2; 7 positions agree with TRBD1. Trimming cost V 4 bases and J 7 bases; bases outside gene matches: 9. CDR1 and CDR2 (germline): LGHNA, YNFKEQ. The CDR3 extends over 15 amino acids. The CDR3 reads CASSLLGQAGGELFF. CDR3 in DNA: TGTGCCAGCAGCCTTTTAGGACAGGCTGGCGGGGAGCTGTTTTTT.

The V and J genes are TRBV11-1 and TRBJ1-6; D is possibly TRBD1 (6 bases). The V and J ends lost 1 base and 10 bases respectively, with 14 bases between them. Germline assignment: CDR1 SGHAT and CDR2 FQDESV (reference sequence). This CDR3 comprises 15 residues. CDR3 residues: CASSLEYRVGSPLHF. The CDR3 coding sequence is TGTGCCAGCAGCTTAGAGTACAGGGTGGGGTCACCCCTCCACTTT.